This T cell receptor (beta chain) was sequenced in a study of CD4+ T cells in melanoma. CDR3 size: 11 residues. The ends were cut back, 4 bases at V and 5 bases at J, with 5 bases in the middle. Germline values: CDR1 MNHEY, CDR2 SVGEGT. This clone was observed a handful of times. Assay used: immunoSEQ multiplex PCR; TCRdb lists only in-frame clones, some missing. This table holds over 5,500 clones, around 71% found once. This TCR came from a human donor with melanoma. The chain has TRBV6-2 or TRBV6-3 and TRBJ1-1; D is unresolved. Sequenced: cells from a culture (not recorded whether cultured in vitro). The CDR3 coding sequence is TGTGCCAGCAGTTTGGGAACTGAAGCTTTCTTT. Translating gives CASSLGTEAFF.